This TCR beta chain was identified during a study of cytomegalovirus exposure and HLA in healthy donors (TCRdb year 2017). For the wider study: An earlier analysis of several hundred of the donors reported 276 Gb of sequence data and approximately 120 million unique TCR beta sequences obtained from approximately 180 million T cells. An early release that covered several hundred HLA-typed donors contained around 300 gigabases of sequencing data and around 80 million unique TCR sequences. A later analysis re-examined previously published TCR beta repertoires from 500 to 700 donors and added high-resolution HLA genotyping to investigate patterns of TCR occurrence. Every repertoire in the discovery cohort had been generated on one and the same sequencing platform. The number of donors typed differed by locus, with 629-630 for A, B, C, DRB1 and DQB1, more than 500 for DQA1, about 610 for DPA1, and roughly 450 for DPB1. Of the roughly 400 genotyped donors, approximately 82% fell in the genetic ancestry cluster associated with self-reported Caucasian donors. About five DR-DQ haplotypes were treated as single units for association and clustering because of strong linkage in the cohort. The study combined high-throughput TCR immunosequencing, statistical association of individual TCRs with disease status, and machine learning to predict cytomegalovirus infection status. In an earlier analysis of over 550 of the donors, high-throughput TCR beta sequencing was used to judge whether each TCR beta V gene segment behaved as functional or pseudogenic. Donor age, sex, ethnicity and CMV serostatus were compiled alongside the repertoire data. The study aimed to test whether cataloging public T cell receptors could reveal signatures of past pathogen exposure. Along with the approximately 700-subject first cohort, a separate validation cohort of over 90 different subjects was used. Among 300 to 450 genotyped donors of the cohort, an average of about 240,000 unique TCR beta nucleotide sequences were sequenced per donor, roughly a sixth of them non-productive. Using immunosequencing, the study profiled T cell repertoires from about 610 subjects and related those repertoires to cytomegalovirus serostatus. HLA typing covered class I and class II loci at four-digit resolution. In the later analysis, no new phenotypic data were used to find candidate immune exposures; instead, reliance was placed on TCR beta sequences and their occurrence across donors. A later genetic analysis used genome-wide SNP genotypes for about 55% of the 666 donors, treating that subset as a discovery cohort.

On this clone: It has no known antigen specificity. Base qualities are not provided; no much larger clone lies one nucleotide away.

Study-wide findings and limitations: In a later genetic analysis, a missense DCLRE1C variant was associated with V-gene and J-gene trimming of TCR beta chains, and the association was replicated in an independent cohort. Presence/absence analyses assumed roughly uniform sequencing depth across donors, an assumption that may not hold. Correlated functional status among segregating V segments might reflect linkage disequilibrium, but an unknown experimental factor could not be ruled out. In this cohort, only TCR beta chains were sequenced, and detectable features were limited by the absence of alpha or paired-chain data. In an earlier analysis of fewer than 750 of the donors, most TCR beta V segments were observed in productive rearrangements about 90% or about 30% of the time, broadly matching IMGT annotations. In a later analysis, HLA-associated TCR beta chains were found to be more clonally expanded and to have lower generation probabilities than equally common non-associated chains. A cluster of highly shared sequence variants was judged likely to be a technical artifact of the sequencing pipeline. According to a later analysis, most CMV-associated TCR beta chains appeared to be HLA-restricted, and the HLA associations seemed to be driven largely by CMV exposure. A later analysis reported that several top co-occurrence clusters appeared linked to parvovirus B19, influenza, CMV and Epstein-Barr virus. In vitro tests confirmed that three of the cytomegalovirus-associated TCR beta chains recognize cytomegalovirus antigens. According to a later genetic analysis, donors in an Asian-associated ancestry cluster had fewer N-insertions in productive TCRs than the approximately 670-donor mean. A total of 150 to 200 TCR beta chains were listed by the study as associated with cytomegalovirus. Across donors, most TCR sequences were observed very rarely, whereas some public TCRs were present in many individuals. According to the authors, the approach could potentially be generalized to other disease states and immunological phenotypes. Because counts were too low, about 15 rarely observed V segments, including chromosome 9 orphons, were left out of the earlier analysis of 587 of the donors. A further reported finding was that TCR beta sequences accurately predicted the HLA-A and HLA-B alleles for most subjects in the first cohort. Strong co-occurrence of HLA alleles, especially DR and DQ, made assigning TCR associations to individual alleles difficult. The only immune exposure information available for the cohort was CMV serostatus. HLA typing was unavailable for some donors at each locus, so association tests used only the typed subset. At a false discovery rate of 0.05, a later analysis linked 15,000 to 20,000 TCR beta sequences to specific HLA alleles. Some IMGT-functional V segments, including TRBV6-2 and TRBV6-3, could not be told apart with the 87-base-pair reads, so those segments were excluded. According to a later analysis, TCR association rates differed among HLA loci, with DRB1 alleles showing the most associated TCRs and HLA-C alleles showing the fewest. Cytomegalovirus status was reported to be diagnosed by the classifier with high specificity and sensitivity in both the original and validation cohorts.

The cohort consisted of hundreds of healthy bone marrow donors. Cohort members were all nominally healthy when sampled, although unrecorded immune exposures were likely present. The donor was CMV seropositive and belonged to the group of over 250 seropositive cohort members. Each donor provided a peripheral blood sample, and peripheral blood mononuclear cells were used for TCR beta sequencing. Genomic DNA extraction from the blood cell samples was performed with the Qiagen DNeasy Blood Extraction Kit. The method was the immunoSEQ multiplex PCR assay. For the multiplex PCR, a mixture combining 60 forward primers for TCR Vbeta segments and 13 reverse primers for TCR Jbeta segments was used. Amplification of the CDR3 region of rearranged TCR beta genes was performed with a multiplex PCR assay on genomic DNA. Amplified TCR beta libraries were sequenced as 87-base-pair reads on the Illumina HiSeq System. The paper's data handling went like this. A later analysis counted approximately 84 million unique TCR beta chains across the 670 or so repertoires, and some 11 million of these chains were shared by at least two donors. Raw reads were error-corrected and collapsed into unique sequences with a nearest-neighbor algorithm that merged closely related sequences to remove PCR and sequencing errors. V, D and J gene segments were assigned by aligning CDR3 sequences to IMGT reference sequences. Each retained sequence needed at least a six-nucleotide match to both a V gene segment and a J gene segment. Rearrangements were classified as productive when the CDR3 lacked stop codons and remained in frame with V and J, and all other rearrangements were classified as non-productive. Following IMGT convention, CDR3 was defined as the stretch from the second conserved V-encoded cysteine to the conserved J-encoded phenylalanine. Sequences without an unambiguous match to a single V gene segment were excluded from the earlier analysis of almost 600 of the donors. An earlier analysis of some 610 of the donors called V segments functional above 56.7% productive rearrangements and segregating when the between-donor standard deviation exceeded 5%. A statistical classification framework was built for diagnosing cytomegalovirus status from the catalog of TCR beta chain sequences. In a later analysis, V and J genes were assigned by comparing TCR nucleotide sequences against IMGT/GENE-DB human TR gene sequences. A later analysis assigned CDR3 sequences and most-parsimonious VDJ recombination scenarios with the TCRdist pipeline. In a later analysis, every TCR beta chain was defined by the combination of its CDR3 amino acid sequence and its V-gene family, and reads without a unique V-gene family were dropped. As a way to deal with suspected cross-contamination and a sequencing artifact, a later analysis dropped 450 to 700 nucleotide sequences that were highly shared and had low generation probability. In a later analysis, a clonal expansion index for each public chain was calculated from normalized within-repertoire ranks of inferred template counts. A later analysis computed generation probabilities with a VDJ recombination model fitted to out-of-frame rearrangements, and checked the results against IGoR. A later analysis scored TCR-TCR, TCR-HLA and TCR-CMV co-occurrence with hypergeometric tests, applying a repertoire-size bias correction to TCR pairs. A later analysis estimated false discovery rates by permuting HLA or CMV assignments 20 times. A later analysis grouped co-occurring TCRs with DBSCAN, adding TCRdist sequence similarity when clustering within HLA-allele-positive subsets. Repertoires with fewer than 30,000 or more than 120,000 public chains were left out of co-occurrence clustering, as were four to six repertoires with anomalous nucleotide sharing. Drawn from immuneACCESS, this table holds only the in-frame rearrangements with V and J called that TCRdb kept. Clones are partly lost; checked studies trace under half to an unresolved V gene and leave the rest unexplained. V and J calls and clone size follow that table, whereas D and trimming were derived from the DNA. The sample table contains about 150,000 clones; only one count was recorded for around 79% of them. The biggest ten clones account for roughly 3.1% of the sample.

The germline V gene specifies SGHAT as CDR1 and FQNNGV as CDR2. The CDR3 has 13 amino acids, counting the end cysteine and phenylalanine. Only the CDR3 DNA stays, 39 bases, in frame from base 1. V lost 5 bases and J lost 4 bases; the stretch between them is 9 bases long. Recombination connected TRBV11-2 to TRBJ1-5; no D gene is confidently identified. This clonotype was obtained from a man aged 35 to 55 in good health and CMV-seropositive. Sequencing was done on a sample of PBMCs. DNA sequence: TGTGCCAGCAGCCCCTCTTATAATCAGCCCCAGCATTTT. It translates as CASSPSYNQPQHF.